This T cell receptor (beta chain) was sequenced in a study of immune aging and cytomegalovirus after organ transplant (dated by TCRdb to about 2021). At the level of the whole study: Three-drug immunosuppression with prednisone, tacrolimus, and mycophenolate was given to all transplant recipients. Beyond this particular receptor, the publication reports: TEMRA cells made up a larger share of large clones, and the seven largest clones (around 1,900 cells) gained aged and TEMRA cells while losing TCM cells. Because CD57 was not measured in the sequencing data, a conservative gene-based aging definition was used instead. Following viremia, aged-phenotype cells rose post-transplant in clones of any size, with the rise occurring earlier in large clones (days 200-264) than in small clones.

The germline V gene (reference sequence) provides CDR1 GTSNPN and CDR2 SVGIG. Inclusive of the bounding cysteine and phenylalanine, the CDR3 is 16 residues long. Just the 48-base CDR3 DNA is kept, in frame starting at base 1. For this chain, trimming is 3 bases at the V end and 6 bases at the J end, and the number of junction bases without a gene match is 9. The library was made by single-cell sequencing. These reads were obtained on an Illumina NovaSeq 6000. For cell capture and library preparation, the team used the BD Rhapsody Targeted mRNA and AbSeq Reagent Kit in a microwell format. Libraries were prepared to cover TCR, sample tags, AbSeq, and targeted mRNA from the Human T-Cell Expression Panel plus custom TOX and TOX2 primers. An Illumina NovaSeq was used to sequence the libraries. Per the authors' processing: The analysis covered 9,000 to 13,000 cells in total, of which 7,000 to 7,500 were CD8 T cells and 4,000 to 5,000 were CD8 T cells with an identifiable TCR CDR3. On the Seven Bridges Genomics platform, raw data were run through the BD Rhapsody Targeted Analysis Pipeline with V(D)J processing. Quality control, Sample Tag demultiplexing with Lex-BDSMK, clone identification with VDJ Explorer, and Seurat clustering were performed in SeqGeq 1.6.0. Clones making up <1% of CD8 T cells were classified as non-expanded, and clones making up >2.5% of the sample were classified as clonal expansions. TCRdb reworked the public reads: Q25 trimming with fastp, MiXCR clone assembly, productive beta chains retained. Under each unique CDR3 protein, matching rows form one entry showing the most common genes and DNA. The V and J calls follow TCRdb's processing rather than the paper's. The sample profile shows tens of thousands of distinct CDR3 sequences; about a third of them were found once. The ten biggest clones cover about 25% of the sample.

This clonotype was recorded many times. Its target antigen remains unknown. The input lacks base qualities; no much larger clone sits a single base away. The time point label on this specimen signifies: five sample-tagged time points from pre-transplant (day -1) to day 368 post-transplant, pooled. Thawed PBMC were stimulated with a CMV IE-1 overlapping peptide library for around 11 hours, with no transport inhibitors added. Thawed cells were rested overnight and then stimulated in R10 medium with CD28/CD49d costimulation. The IE-1 peptide library was made up of 15-amino-acid peptides, each overlapping by 11 amino acids. Samples from each time point were barcoded using BD Single-Cell Multiplexing Kit Sample Tags, then pooled and stained with oligo-conjugated anti-CD45RA and sorting antibodies. A BD FACSAria III was used to sort CMV-responsive CD8+CD137+ and CD4+CD154+ T cells at 4-way purity. Blood samples were drawn into EDTA vacutainers and processed by Ficoll gradient within 1-24 hours.

The rearranged chain carries TRBV30 and TRBJ1-5; TRBD1 aligns with 12 central bases. The sample in question was CMV peptide-activated CD4+ and CD8+ T cells sorted from blood, obtained at five time points, pooled. What the cell subset or site label conveys for this sample: sorted CD8+CD137+ and CD4+CD154+ T cells after 11 to 12 h CMV IE-1 peptide stimulation. The receptor was isolated from a female donor who had a heart transplant and CMV viremia. The nucleotide sequence is TGTGCCTGGAGAAAAGCCGGGACAGGGGGCGTTCAGCCCCAGCATTTT. The translation is CAWRKAGTGGVQPQHF. The reference TRBV30 and TRBJ1-5 proteins fill in what lies around the CDR3, so the full variable domain reads SQTIHQWPATLVQPVGSPLSLECTVEGTSNPNLYWYRQAAGRGLQLLFYSVGIGQISSEVPQNLSASRPQDRQFILSSKKLLLSDSGFYLCAWRKAGTGGVQPQHFGDGTRLSIL.